This T cell receptor beta chain came from a study of post-analysis software for immune sequencing data. Study-level background: Recorded disease courses covered relapsing-remitting, secondary progressive and progressive-relapsing multiple sclerosis. Some patients had no subtype annotation.

About this clonotype: Its antigen is currently unknown.

Findings and limits, study-wide: A significant reduction in normalized Chao1 diversity was observed in multiple sclerosis patients versus controls. Roughly five TRBV segments, including TRBV5-6, TRBV5-1 and TRBV20-1, were more frequent in patients than controls.

The CDR3 has 14 residues. Unique molecular identifiers were present in the TCR beta cDNA libraries. From the PCR reads, TCRdb called clonotypes with MiXCR, one entry per CDR3 protein. This sample carries 430,000 or so distinct CDR3 sequences, approximately 42% of them seen once, and the ten largest clones take 7.5% to 8.5%. This chain uses TRBV12-3 or TRBV12-4 with TRBJ2-5; weak D call: TRBD2 (6 bases). The assigned J gene may be wrong: the sequence end matches TRBJ2-7 better. This clonotype was sampled from a girl aged 2 to 10 with multiple sclerosis. The source material was blood. CDR3 in DNA: TGTGCCAGCGCGTTAGCGGCATCGGGCTACGAGCAGTACTTC. Translated, it gives CASALAASGYEQYF.